One TCR beta chain is described in this entry. This specimen belongs to a study of T-cell reconstitution after alpha-beta-depleted transplantation in children. Researchers prepared the TCRbeta library using unique molecular identifiers, the study reports. Each CDR3 protein is one row after TCRdb ran MiXCR on the PCR reads. This table has around 370,000 distinct CDR3 sequences, over 9% appearing once. The sequence derives from a human donor who donated a stem cell graft to a child with acute lymphoblastic leukemia. The specimen comprised PBMCs from the stem cell graft donor, sampled from the stem cell graft.

The CDR3 spells CSARTSGTNNEQFF. The CDR3 bases are TGCAGTGCCAGGACTAGCGGTACCAACAATGAGCAGTTCTTC. This chain connects TRBV20-1 to TRBJ2-1; 10 nucleotides match TRBD2. Germline CDR1 DFQATT, CDR2 SNEGSKA (reference sequence). This CDR3 comprises 14 residues. Trimming took 6 bases from V and 5 from J; bases not matched to a gene: 7.